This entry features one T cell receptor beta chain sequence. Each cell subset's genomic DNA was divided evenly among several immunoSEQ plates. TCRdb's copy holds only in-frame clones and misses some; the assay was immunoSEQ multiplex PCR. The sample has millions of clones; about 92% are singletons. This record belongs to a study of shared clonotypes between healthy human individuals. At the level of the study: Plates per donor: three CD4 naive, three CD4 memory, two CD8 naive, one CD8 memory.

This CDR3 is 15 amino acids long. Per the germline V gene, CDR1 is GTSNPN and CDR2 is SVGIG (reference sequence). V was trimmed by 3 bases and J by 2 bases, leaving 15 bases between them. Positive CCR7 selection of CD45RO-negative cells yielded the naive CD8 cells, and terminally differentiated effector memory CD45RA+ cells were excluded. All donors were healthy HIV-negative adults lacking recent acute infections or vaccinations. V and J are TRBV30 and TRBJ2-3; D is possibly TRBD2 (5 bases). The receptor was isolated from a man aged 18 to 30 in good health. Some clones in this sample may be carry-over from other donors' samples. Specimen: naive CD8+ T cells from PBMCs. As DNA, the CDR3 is TGTGCCTGGAGGGCCGAGGAGGTGGACACAGATACGCAGTATTTT. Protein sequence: CAWRAEEVDTDTQYF.